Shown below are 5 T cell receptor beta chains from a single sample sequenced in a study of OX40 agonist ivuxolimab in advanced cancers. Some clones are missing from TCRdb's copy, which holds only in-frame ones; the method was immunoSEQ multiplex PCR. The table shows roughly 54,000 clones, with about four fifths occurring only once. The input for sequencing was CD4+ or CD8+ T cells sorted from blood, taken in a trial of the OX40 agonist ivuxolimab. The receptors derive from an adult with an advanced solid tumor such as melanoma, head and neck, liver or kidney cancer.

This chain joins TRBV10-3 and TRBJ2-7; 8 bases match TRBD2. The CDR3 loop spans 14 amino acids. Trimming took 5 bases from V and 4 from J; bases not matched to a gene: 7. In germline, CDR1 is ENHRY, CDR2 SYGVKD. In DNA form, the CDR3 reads TGTGCCATCAGTCAAGGGACTAGTTTTTACGAGCAGTACTTC. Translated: CAISQGTSFYEQYF.

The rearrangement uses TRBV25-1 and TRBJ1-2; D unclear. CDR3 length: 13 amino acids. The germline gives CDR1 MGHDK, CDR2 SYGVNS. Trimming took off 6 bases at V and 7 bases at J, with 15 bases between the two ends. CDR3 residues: CASRTSGSSGYTF. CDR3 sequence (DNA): TGTGCCAGCAGGACCTCCGGGAGTTCTGGCTACACCTTC.

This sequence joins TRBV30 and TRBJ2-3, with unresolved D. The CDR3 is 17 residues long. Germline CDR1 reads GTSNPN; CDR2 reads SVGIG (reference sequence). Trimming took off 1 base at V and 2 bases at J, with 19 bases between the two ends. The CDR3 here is CAWSDPPLGTFTDTQYF. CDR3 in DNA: TGTGCCTGGAGTGACCCCCCCTTAGGCACTTTCACAGATACGCAGTATTTT.

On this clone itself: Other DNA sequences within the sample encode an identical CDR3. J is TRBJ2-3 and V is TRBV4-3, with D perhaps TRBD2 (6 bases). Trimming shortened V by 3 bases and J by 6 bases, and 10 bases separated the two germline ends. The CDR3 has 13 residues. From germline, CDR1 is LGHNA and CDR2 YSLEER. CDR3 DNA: TGCGCCAGCAGCCAGTATGGGGGGGATACGCAGTATTTT. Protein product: CASSQYGGDTQYF.

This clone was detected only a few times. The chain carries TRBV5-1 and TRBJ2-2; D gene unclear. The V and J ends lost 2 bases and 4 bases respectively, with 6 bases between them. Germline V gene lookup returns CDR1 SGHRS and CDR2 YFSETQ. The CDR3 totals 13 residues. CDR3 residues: CASSFSATGELFF. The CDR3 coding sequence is TGCGCCAGCAGCTTTTCAGCCACCGGGGAGCTGTTTTTT. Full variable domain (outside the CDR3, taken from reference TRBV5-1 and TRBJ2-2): KAGVTQTPRYLIKTRGQQVTLSCSPISGHRSVSWYQQTPGQGLQFLFEYFSETQRNKGNFPGRFSGRQFSNSRSEMNVSTLELGDSALYLCASSFSATGELFFGEGSRLTVL.